In this sample, the clone carrying this T cell receptor beta chain turned up a few times. As yet, its antigen is unknown. Sequencing templates came from extracted RNA that was reverse transcribed into cDNA. Data came from immunoSEQ multiplex PCR; TCRdb stores just in-frame clones and leaves some out. The sample includes about 290,000 clones, 58% of them seen just once. The sample is drawn from a study of CD8+ T cells in alopecia areata. Germline V lookup: CDR1 LGHNA, CDR2 YNFKEQ. With V trimmed by 3 bases and J by 5 bases, 8 bases remained unmatched. The CDR3 is 17 residues long. As for treatment: oral pan-JAK inhibitor, 5-10 mg twice daily. Sorting from PBMCs produced CD4+ and CD8+ T cells. Whole-study results and caveats: Significant decreases in scalp clonality and expanded CD8+ clones followed tofacitinib treatment. Normal skin's resident alphabeta T cells are also sequenced in scalp samples. Patients displayed less clarity in TCR sharing than mice, a finding possibly related to HLA.

The genes are TRBV4-2 and TRBJ2-3, with 13 bases identical to TRBD2. The sample was CD4+ T cells sorted from blood, taken at week 24, from a patient treated with tofacitinib. This clonotype originated in a human donor with alopecia areata. CDR3 in amino acids: CASSHITSGGARDTQYF. Here the CDR3 DNA reads TGTGCCAGCAGCCACATTACTAGCGGGGGGGCCAGAGATACGCAGTATTTT.